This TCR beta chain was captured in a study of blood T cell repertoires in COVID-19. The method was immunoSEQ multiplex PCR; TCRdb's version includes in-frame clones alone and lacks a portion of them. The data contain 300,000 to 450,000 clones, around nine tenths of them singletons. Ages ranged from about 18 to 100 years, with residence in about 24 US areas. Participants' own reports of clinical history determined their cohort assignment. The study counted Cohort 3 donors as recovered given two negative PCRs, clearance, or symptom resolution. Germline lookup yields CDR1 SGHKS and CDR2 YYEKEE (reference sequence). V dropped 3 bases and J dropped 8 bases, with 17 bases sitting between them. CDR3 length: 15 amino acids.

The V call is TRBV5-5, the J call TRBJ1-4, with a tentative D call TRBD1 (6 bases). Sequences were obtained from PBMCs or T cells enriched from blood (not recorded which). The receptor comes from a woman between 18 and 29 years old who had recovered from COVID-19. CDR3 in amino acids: CASSWRGAREEKLFF. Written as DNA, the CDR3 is TGTGCCAGCAGCTGGCGGGGGGCGCGTGAGGAAAAACTGTTTTTT.